This is a list of T cell receptor beta chains from one sample in a study of cytomegalovirus exposure and HLA in healthy donors. This table comes from immunoSEQ multiplex PCR, and its TCRdb copy is limited to in-frame clones, with some not included. The sample carries under 300,000 clones, around 91% recorded once. Material for sequencing was PBMCs. The source of these receptors is a woman younger than 30 in good health and CMV-seronegative. Both conserved end residues are part of each CDR3. Fields, in order: V gene, CDR3 length, CDR3 protein.

V gene: TRBV7-2; CDR3 length: 15; CDR3 protein: CASSTRLGSYNEQFF
V gene: TRBV27; CDR3 length: 19; CDR3 protein: CASSLLPGRGSSGANVLTF
V gene: TRBV4-1; CDR3 length: 15; CDR3 protein: CASSQPDRGNTEAFF
V gene: TRBV5-1; CDR3 length: 15; CDR3 protein: CASSPSGQGTGELFF
V gene: TRBV4-3; CDR3 length: 16; CDR3 protein: CASSQDWRLDTGELFF
V gene: TRBV27; CDR3 length: 16; CDR3 protein: CATGTGTDSSYNEQFF
V gene: TRBV4-1; CDR3 length: 13; CDR3 protein: CASSQTGVYGYTF
V gene: TRBV5-6; CDR3 length: 13; CDR3 protein: CASSPGTSGEQYF
V gene: TRBV28; CDR3 length: 11; CDR3 protein: CASSQDWAQYF
V gene: TRBV6-1; CDR3 length: 13; CDR3 protein: CASSEIRNNEQFF
V gene: TRBV5-1; CDR3 length: 15; CDR3 protein: CATAWTGSSTDTQYF
V gene: TRBV6-5; CDR3 length: 15; CDR3 protein: CASSYSFLVGGKAFF
V gene: TRBV29-1; CDR3 length: 13; CDR3 protein: CSVASGEGTEAFF
V gene: TRBV5-6; CDR3 length: 16; CDR3 protein: CASSSSLAGETDTQYF
V gene: TRBV27; CDR3 length: 17; CDR3 protein: CASSPLSTAADNYGYTF
V gene: TRBV2; CDR3 length: 15; CDR3 protein: CASNPPDRSSYEQYF
V gene: TRBV7-6; CDR3 length: 13; CDR3 protein: CASSLTPNTEAFF
V gene: TRBV2; CDR3 length: 13; CDR3 protein: CASSGTWFEKLFF
V gene: TRBV5-6; CDR3 length: 16; CDR3 protein: CASSYLTLKSNYGYTF
V gene: TRBV28; CDR3 length: 15; CDR3 protein: CASTPLGGENSPLHF
V gene: TRBV27; CDR3 length: 16; CDR3 protein: CASSPPDRAGSYEQYF
V gene: TRBV10-3; CDR3 length: 14; CDR3 protein: CATQQGAGYNEQFF
V gene: TRBV29-1; CDR3 length: 15; CDR3 protein: CSVNEPGQGTIEQFF
V gene: TRBV7-9; CDR3 length: 16; CDR3 protein: CASGRPGQGNNSPLHF